A selection of T cell receptor beta chains follows, all from one sample in a study of cytomegalovirus exposure and HLA in healthy donors. Profiling relied on immunoSEQ multiplex PCR, and the TCRdb table lists in-frame clones only, not all of them. The table records 150,000 to 200,000 clones, roughly 79% of them present only once. Sequencing was performed on PBMCs. These TCRs come from a man aged 35-49 years in good health and CMV-seronegative. The CDR3 runs from the conserved cysteine through the conserved F or W. D genes are given only for firm matches. Expanded clones are given a class, and other clones once, few, many or no size at all.

>TRBV27|NA|few|TRBJ2-7
CASSYRTAAYEQYF
TGTGCCAGCAGTTATCGGACAGCTGCCTACGAGCAGTACTTC
>TRBV18|NA|NA|TRBJ2-7
CASSPEGSLHEQYF
TGTGCCAGCTCACCCGAGGGCAGTCTCCACGAGCAGTACTTC
>TRBV29-1|NA|NA|TRBJ1-2
CSVTTGTNYGYTF
TGCAGCGTTACGACAGGAACTAACTATGGCTACACCTTC
>TRBV9|NA|few|TRBJ2-7
CASSLTDYHEQYF
TGTGCCAGCAGCCTTACGGACTATCACGAGCAGTACTTC
>TRBV29-1|NA|NA|TRBJ2-5
CSVVGPQETQYF
TGCAGCGTAGTGGGCCCTCAAGAGACCCAGTACTTC
>TRBV5-4|TRBD2|once|TRBJ2-5
CASSPRGGETQYF
TGTGCCAGCAGCCCCCGCGGGGGAGAGACCCAGTACTTC
>TRBV11-2|TRBD2|NA|TRBJ2-1
CASSPRLASGGGEQFF
TGTGCCAGCAGCCCGCGACTGGCGAGCGGGGGGGGCGAGCAGTTCTTC
>TRBV5-1|NA|NA|TRBJ2-5
CASSLAVQETQYF
TGCGCCAGCAGCTTGGCTGTCCAAGAGACCCAGTACTTC
>TRBV7-9|TRBD1|NA|TRBJ1-2
CASSPSQTGDGYTF
TGTGCCAGCAGCCCTTCCCAGACAGGGGATGGCTACACCTTC
>TRBV7-2|TRBD2|NA|TRBJ2-2
CASSLAGGVDGELFF
TGTGCCAGCAGCTTAGCGGGGGGGGTCGACGGGGAGCTGTTTTTT
>TRBV9|NA|once|TRBJ1-3
CASSVDGAYGNTIYF
TGTGCCAGCAGCGTAGACGGAGCATATGGAAACACCATATATTTT
>TRBV7-3|NA|NA|TRBJ1-5
CASSFDSNQPQHF
TGTGCCAGCAGCTTCGACAGTAATCAGCCCCAGCATTTT
>TRBV9|TRBD1|NA|TRBJ1-4
CASSPRQGINEKLFF
TGTGCCAGCAGCCCCAGACAGGGGATTAATGAAAAACTGTTTTTT
>TRBV9|TRBD2|NA|TRBJ2-1
CASSVLSGSYNEQFF
TGTGCCAGCAGCGTACTCAGCGGGAGCTACAATGAGCAGTTCTTC
>TRBV7-3|TRBD2|NA|TRBJ2-3
CASSRSGSRADTQYF
TGTGCCAGCAGCCGCAGCGGGAGTAGGGCAGATACGCAGTATTTT
>TRBV11-2|TRBD2|NA|TRBJ2-1
CASSTISGYDSSEQFF
TGTGCCAGCAGCACGATTAGCGGGTACGACTCCTCTGAGCAGTTCTTC
>TRBV9|TRBD1|once|TRBJ1-3
CASSARDRSSGNTIYF
TGTGCCAGCAGCGCCCGGGACAGAAGCTCTGGAAACACCATATATTTT
>TRBV7-2|TRBD1|few|TRBJ1-3
CASSTGQGFGNTIYF
TGTGCCAGCAGCACAGGACAGGGGTTCGGAAACACCATATATTTT
>TRBV15|NA|NA|TRBJ2-3
CATSLASTDTQYF
TGTGCCACCAGCCTAGCTAGCACAGATACGCAGTATTTT
>TRBV5-4|NA|once|TRBJ1-1
CASSFTDSMNTEAFF
TGTGCCAGCAGCTTTACGGACAGCATGAACACTGAAGCTTTCTTT
>TRBV5-4|TRBD2|NA|TRBJ2-5
CASSLREGETQYF
TGTGCCAGCAGCTTGCGGGAGGGGGAGACCCAGTACTTC
>TRBV14|TRBD2|NA|TRBJ2-3
CASSQELAASTDTQYF
TGTGCCAGCAGCCAAGAACTAGCGGCTAGCACAGATACGCAGTATTTT
>TRBV5-4|NA|NA|TRBJ2-1
CASSTSSYNEQFF
TGTGCCAGCAGCACTAGCTCCTACAATGAGCAGTTCTTC
>TRBV6-5|NA|NA|TRBJ1-1
CAIGHTEAFF
TGTGCTATCGGTCACACTGAAGCTTTCTTT
>TRBV19|NA|NA|TRBJ2-4
CASSNQGWDIQYF
TGTGCCAGTAGTAACCAGGGATGGGACATTCAGTACTTC
>TRBV7-9|TRBD1|few|TRBJ1-2
CASLPSGDRDGYGYTF
TGTGCCAGCTTACCGTCTGGGGACAGGGATGGCTATGGCTACACCTTC
>TRBV7-9|TRBD2|few|TRBJ2-1
CASSFRAGGSSYNEQFF
TGTGCCAGCAGCTTCCGAGCGGGAGGGAGCTCCTACAATGAGCAGTTCTTC
>TRBV5-1|NA|NA|TRBJ1-2
CASSPGGGERYGYTF
TGCGCCAGCAGCCCCGGCGGAGGGGAGCGCTATGGCTACACCTTC
>TRBV7-9|TRBD1|NA|TRBJ1-4
CASSSGQGGNEKLFF
TGTGCCAGCAGCTCGGGACAGGGAGGGAATGAAAAACTGTTTTTT
>TRBV5-1|NA|NA|TRBJ2-5
CASSLGDRETQYF
TGCGCCAGCAGCTTAGGTGACAGGGAGACCCAGTACTTC
>TRBV7-2|TRBD1|once|TRBJ2-5
CASSRQGRETQYF
TGTGCCAGCAGCAGACAGGGGCGAGAGACCCAGTACTTC
>TRBV14|TRBD2|once|TRBJ2-1
CASSSLTGGSYNEQFF
TGTGCCAGCAGTTCTTTGACGGGAGGCTCCTACAATGAGCAGTTCTTC
>TRBV27|NA|NA|TRBJ2-1
CASSLGVYNEQFF
TGTGCCAGCAGTTTGGGAGTCTACAATGAGCAGTTCTTC
>TRBV9|NA|NA|TRBJ2-1
CASSVAADNYNEQFF
TGTGCCAGCAGCGTAGCGGCGGATAACTACAATGAGCAGTTCTTC
>TRBV7-9|TRBD1|NA|TRBJ2-7
CSSSLAPLRQGYEQYF
TGTTCCAGCAGCTTAGCCCCCCTTCGACAGGGCTACGAGCAGTACTTC
>TRBV7-9|TRBD2|NA|TRBJ2-1
CASSPRLAGAYNEQFF
TGTGCCAGCAGCCCCCGACTAGCGGGGGCCTACAATGAGCAGTTCTTC
>TRBV19|NA|NA|TRBJ1-1
CASSNEVGTEAFF
TGTGCCAGTAGTAACGAGGTTGGAACTGAAGCTTTCTTT
>TRBV9|NA|NA|TRBJ2-7
CASSGPGYEQYF
TGTGCCAGCAGCGGTCCCGGCTACGAGCAGTACTTC